Following are 28 T cell receptor beta chains from one sample sequenced in a study of OX40 agonist ivuxolimab in advanced cancers. Clones were sequenced by immunoSEQ multiplex PCR, and TCRdb holds only the in-frame ones, with some missing. The sample has 6,500 to 8,000 clones; around three quarters are singletons. Material: CD4+ or CD8+ T cells sorted from blood, obtained in a trial of the OX40 agonist ivuxolimab. These receptors were obtained from an adult with an advanced solid tumor such as melanoma, head and neck, liver or kidney cancer.

This clone was counted a few times. The rearrangement links TRBV27 to TRBJ2-7; D is ambiguous. CDR3 length equals 16 residues. Germline V CDR1 and CDR2: MNHEY, SMNVEV (reference sequence). V dropped 0 bases and J dropped 3 bases, with 15 bases sitting between them. CDR3 coding DNA: TGTGCCAGCAGTTTATCGGACGACCAAACGTACTACGAGCAGTACTTC. This gives the protein CASSLSDDQTYYEQYF.

This rearrangement joins TRBV6-1 to TRBJ2-5; 10 bases map to TRBD2. Germline lookup yields CDR1 MNHNS and CDR2 SASEGT. The V gene end was trimmed by 4 bases and the J gene end by 9 bases; junction bases not matched to a gene: 17. This CDR3 contains 17 residues. CDR3: CASSGTTGTSAEGAQYF. The CDR3 DNA is TGTGCCAGCAGTGGCACTACGGGGACTAGCGCTGAAGGGGCCCAGTACTTC.

The rearrangement uses TRBV25-1 and TRBJ1-1, with a tentative D call TRBD1 (6 bases). V was shortened by 8 bases and J by 5 bases, with 21 bases between the two germline ends. The CDR3 consists of 15 residues. Germline values: CDR1 MGHDK, CDR2 SYGVNS. CDR3 in DNA: TGTGCCAGCGGCTCGACGGGGGGCGTGGAGACTGAAGCTTTCTTT. It encodes CASGSTGGVETEAFF.

This chain joins TRBV6-1 and TRBJ2-1, with TRBD2 matching over 9 bases. Losses at the gene ends were 0 bases for V and 6 bases for J; bases not matched to a gene: 3. Germline assignment: CDR1 MNHNS and CDR2 SASEGT. CDR3 length: 15 amino acids. The CDR3 sequence is CASSEASGGINEQFF. The CDR3 DNA is TGTGCCAGCAGTGAAGCTAGCGGGGGTATCAATGAGCAGTTCTTC.

The genes are TRBV5-1 and TRBJ1-1, with D tentatively TRBD1 (6 bases). V lost 4 bases to trimming and J lost 0 bases, with 10 bases between them. In germline, CDR1 is SGHRS, CDR2 YFSETQ. This CDR3 is 14 amino acids long. CDR3 sequence (DNA): TGCGCCAGCAGCCCGGACAGTTTGAACACTGAAGCTTTCTTT. Encoded protein: CASSPDSLNTEAFF.

The chain links TRBV4-2 to TRBJ2-3; perhaps TRBD1 as D (6 bases). Deletions cut 2 bases from V and 2 bases from J, with 14 bases between. The CDR3 totals 16 residues. The germline CDR1 and CDR2 sequences are LGHNA and YNFKEQ. The CDR3, as DNA: TGTGCCAGCAGCCAAACCGGGACAACCGCCACAGATACGCAGTATTTT. Amino acid sequence: CASSQTGTTATDTQYF.

The chain recombines TRBV11-2 with TRBJ2-7; no firm D call. Germline V gene data show CDR1 as SGHAT and CDR2 as FQNNGV. Trimming cost V 5 bases and J 1 base, with 9 bases left between them. This CDR3 is built from 13 residues. CDR3 sequence (DNA): TGTGCCAGCAGCCCCACAGAGTCCTACGAGCAGTACTTC. This sequence encodes CASSPTESYEQYF.

This clone was seen only once. J is TRBJ2-7 and V is TRBV5-6; D call uncertain. Per the germline V gene, CDR1 is SGHDT and CDR2 is YYEEEE. The length of the CDR3 is 14 residues. The V gene lost 0 bases and the J gene lost 4 bases, with 11 bases spanning the gap. DNA of the CDR3: TGTGCCAGCAGCTTGGCAATCTCCTTGTACGAGCAGTACTTC. This sequence encodes CASSLAISLYEQYF.

The chain recombines TRBV5-1 with TRBJ1-1; no firm D call. In germline, CDR1 is SGHRS, CDR2 YFSETQ. The CDR3 has 12 residues. V lost 4 bases, J lost 1 base, and 5 bases lay in between. The chain's CDR3 is CASSRGNTEAFF. The CDR3, as DNA: TGCGCCAGCAGCCGAGGGAACACTGAAGCTTTCTTT.

The rearrangement links TRBV11-1 to TRBJ1-2, with D maybe TRBD1 (6 bases). Germline V gives CDR1 SGHAT, CDR2 FQDESV (reference sequence). V lost 0 bases and J lost 1, with 12 bases in between. The CDR3 covers 16 residues. The CDR3 DNA reads TGTGCCAGCAGCTTAGCGCCCGGGGGCGGTAACTATGGCTACACCTTC. Its protein product is CASSLAPGGGNYGYTF.

The CDR3 here is CASSKDGVLAGGPLSEQFF. For the CDR3, the DNA is TGTGCCAGCAGCAAAGATGGGGTACTAGCGGGGGGGCCTTTGAGTGAGCAGTTCTTC. V is TRBV21-1 and J is TRBJ2-1; TRBD2, as called in the table, went unchecked against the DNA. TRBV21-1 is deemed a pseudogene. The CDR3 sequence is 19 residues long.

This chain links TRBV6-5 with TRBJ1-1; D is undetermined. Germline loops: CDR1 MNHEY, CDR2 SVGAGI. The CDR3 runs to 13 residues. V was trimmed by 5 bases and J by 6 bases, leaving 13 bases between them. This CDR3 is CASSPQVGAEAFF. CDR3 nucleotide sequence: TGTGCCAGCAGTCCCCAGGTGGGAGCTGAAGCTTTCTTT.

V and J are TRBV6-6 and TRBJ1-2; D is uncertain. Germline CDR1 MNHNY, CDR2 SVGAGI (reference sequence). Trimming pared 5 bases from V and 5 bases from J, leaving 12 bases between. The CDR3 extends over 13 amino acids. The CDR3 region is CASSISPTYGYTF. DNA of the CDR3: TGTGCCAGCAGTATAAGTCCGACGTATGGCTACACCTTC.

The chain links TRBV2 to TRBJ1-6, with D maybe TRBD1 (5 bases). The V end lost 6 bases, the J end lost 4 bases, and 7 bases lay between the germline ends. The germline V gene encodes CDR1 SNHLY and CDR2 FYNNEI. CDR3 size: 13 residues. CDR3 bases: TGTGCCAGCAGCACAGGTTATAATTCACCCCTCCACTTT. Protein: CASSTGYNSPLHF. The full variable domain, its missing parts supplied by reference TRBV2 and TRBJ1-6, is EPEVTQTPSHQVTQMGQEVILRCVPISNHLYFYWYRQILGQKVEFLVSFYNNEISEKSEIFDDQFSVERPDGSNFTLKIRSTKLEDSAMYFCASSTGYNSPLHFGNGTRLTVT.

This chain connects TRBV6-5 to TRBJ1-2; 9 nucleotides match TRBD1. The trim removed 6 bases at V and 4 bases at J, leaving 6 bases unmatched. Germline-derived CDR1 and CDR2 are MNHEY and SVGAGI. The CDR3 totals 14 residues. The CDR3 here is CASSLTGGTYGYTF. CDR3 sequence (DNA): TGTGCCAGCAGCCTTACAGGGGGCACCTATGGCTACACCTTC.

CDR3 sequence reads: CASSQMAHQYEQYF. CDR3 DNA sequence: TGCGCCAGCAGCCAAATGGCACACCAATACGAGCAGTACTTC. The gene calls are TRBV4-1 and TRBJ2-7; D unresolved. Germline V gene data show CDR1 as MGHRA and CDR2 as YSYEKL. The length of the CDR3 is 14 residues. Between the trimmed V and J ends, which lost 2 bases and 4 bases, there was a span of 12 bases.

This chain links TRBV7-6 with TRBJ2-1; the D gene is possibly TRBD2 (6 bases). Germline V gene sequence: CDR1 SGHVS, CDR2 FNYEAQ. CDR3 length: 13 residues. The V gene lost 1 base and the J gene lost 9 bases, with 10 bases spanning the gap. CDR3 residues: CASSLDGGGEQFF. Written as DNA, the CDR3 is TGTGCCAGCAGCTTAGACGGGGGAGGTGAGCAGTTCTTC.

A single count supports this clone. Sequence at one end of the junction differs from germline and may be a read error. The rearrangement joins TRBV7-7 to TRBJ2-7; the D is unclear. Germline values: CDR1 SSHAT, CDR2 FNYEAQ (reference sequence). CDR3 size: 14 residues. CDR3 coding DNA: TGTGCTAGCAGCCCCCCGGGTAGCTCCTACGAGCAGTACTTC. Translated: CASSPPGSSYEQYF.

DNA of the CDR3: TGTGCCAGCAGAAGGGGGACTGAAGCTTTCTTT. It codes for CASRRGTEAFF. The V and J genes are TRBV7-9 and TRBJ1-1; D may be TRBD1 (6 bases). The CDR3 has 11 residues. The germline V gene has CDR1 SEHNR and CDR2 FQNEAQ (reference sequence). With 6 bases removed from V and 5 bases from J, the gap between germline ends came to 7 bases.

The genes are TRBV29-1 and TRBJ2-2; TRBD2 is a possible D gene (7 bases). CDR1 and CDR2 from the germline V gene are SQVTM and ANQGSEA. Trimming shortened V by 3 bases and J by 5 bases, and 13 bases separated the two germline ends. CDR3 length: 14 residues. As DNA, the CDR3 is TGCAGCGTTGACGGCGGGGGCCCGACCGGGGAGCTGTTTTTT. This sequence encodes CSVDGGGPTGELFF.

V is TRBV7-2 and J is TRBJ2-7, with 8 bases aligning to TRBD2. V lost 1 base to trimming and J lost 3 bases; unmatched junction nucleotides: 2. This CDR3 region has 14 residues. Germline CDR1 SGHTA, CDR2 FQGNSA. This CDR3 reads CASSLVLAGYEQYF. The CDR3 DNA reads as TGTGCCAGCAGCTTAGTTCTAGCGGGCTACGAGCAGTACTTC.

This clone showed up just once. The chain uses TRBV4-1 and TRBJ2-7, with 7 bases lining up with TRBD2. With 0 bases clipped from V and 2 bases from J, the junction kept 4 bases outside the gene matches. Germline loops: CDR1 MGHRA, CDR2 YSYEKL. The CDR3 extends over 15 amino acids. The CDR3 region has the DNA TGCGCCAGCAGCCAAGATGGGGGGGGACCCTACGAGCAGTACTTC. Its translation: CASSQDGGGPYEQYF.

The rearrangement joins TRBV27 to TRBJ2-7; the D gene is possibly TRBD2 (5 bases). V shed 0 bases and J shed 7 bases, with 19 bases lying between them. This CDR3 has 16 residues. Germline V gives CDR1 MNHEY, CDR2 SMNVEV (reference sequence). This CDR3 is CASSLSGGELLQEQYF. CDR3 in DNA: TGTGCCAGCAGTTTATCTGGTGGGGAGCTGTTACAGGAGCAGTACTTC.

This chain uses TRBV27 with TRBJ1-3; 11 nucleotides align to TRBD1. Per germline, CDR1 MNHEY and CDR2 SMNVEV (reference sequence). The V gene end was trimmed by 4 bases and the J gene end by 8 bases; junction bases not matched to a gene: 7. CDR3 length: 15 amino acids. The CDR3 DNA reads TGTGCCAGCAGTTGGGAGGACAGGGGGCCGTACACCATATATTTT. It encodes CASSWEDRGPYTIYF.

This clone was picked up one time. The V and J genes are TRBV4-1 and TRBJ2-7, with D perhaps assigned TRBD1 or TRBD2 (6 bases each). V dropped 0 bases and J dropped 4 bases, with 13 bases sitting between them. This CDR3 region has 15 residues. Germline values: CDR1 MGHRA, CDR2 YSYEKL. CDR3 region: CASSQEWGAGYEQYF. The CDR3 nucleotides are TGCGCCAGCAGCCAAGAATGGGGGGCTGGATACGAGCAGTACTTC.

The chain recombines TRBV11-2 with TRBJ2-7; D remains ambiguous. V dropped 1 base and J dropped 1 base, with 8 bases sitting between them. The germline V gene has CDR1 SGHAT and CDR2 FQNNGV. The CDR3 runs 14 residues. The CDR3 nucleotides are TGTGCCAGCAGCTTAGCCCCCGGGTCCTACGAGCAGTACTTC. This gives the protein CASSLAPGSYEQYF.

This sequence joins TRBV6-5 and TRBJ2-7; 7 nucleotides match TRBD1. Looked up from germline, CDR1 is MNHEY and CDR2 is SVGAGI. V shed 7 bases, J shed 2 bases, and the junction held 5 bases outside the gene matches. The CDR3 sequence is 13 residues long. DNA for the CDR3: TGTGCCAGCACACCGGGACAGACCTACGAGCAGTACTTC. Translating gives CASTPGQTYEQYF.

This sequence joins TRBV6-1 and TRBJ2-1; 9 nucleotides agree with TRBD2. The CDR3 spans 14 residues. Germline CDR1 is MNHNS and CDR2 is SASEGT. J gave up 8 bases and V 8 bases, and 10 bases lay outside the gene matches. CDR3 protein: CASQKGLAFDEQFF. The CDR3 region has the DNA TGTGCCAGCCAAAAAGGACTAGCGTTCGATGAGCAGTTCTTC.